The present TCR beta chain was sequenced within a study of a mutant IDH1 vaccine in newly diagnosed glioma. Study-wide context: Treated patients, averaging about 40 years, were roughly 62% male and approximately 38% female.

Turning to this clone: The antigen is unknown.

The time point was: week 35, safety follow-up. Topical imiquimod was applied with each vaccine dose, which held 300 ug of mutant IDH1 20-mer peptide. The table came from immunoSEQ multiplex PCR; TCRdb's copy has only in-frame clones and leaves some out. The table records approximately 30,000 clones, more than 60% of them present only once. Germline loops: CDR1 SGHNT, CDR2 YENEEA. V shed 1 base and J 8 bases; nucleotides not matched to a gene: 6. The CDR3 is 14 residues long. The sequencing here drew on PBMCs, taken from a glioma patient whose treatment included an IDH1 peptide vaccine. The receptor comes from a man over 45 with glioma. The chain combines TRBV11-3 with TRBJ1-1, with TRBD1 matching 8 bases. CDR3 amino acids: CASSLGWTGTEAFF. In nucleotides, the CDR3 is TGTGCCAGCAGCTTAGGGTGGACAGGGACCGAAGCTTTCTTT.